This T cell receptor beta chain was sequenced in a study of blood T cell repertoires in COVID-19. About the study: The study drew acute and convalescent COVID-19 samples from the United States, Italy and Spain. In each case, the material was cDNA or gDNA derived from T cells, B-cell-depleted T cells, or PBMCs.

The germline gives CDR1 SEHNR, CDR2 FQNEAQ (reference sequence). The CDR3 is 16 amino acids. The V and J ends lost 5 bases and 5 bases, in that order; junction bases with no gene match: 6. TCRdb's table, derived via immunoSEQ multiplex PCR, lists solely in-frame clones and lacks some. The sample includes tens of thousands of clones, about 80% of them seen just once. The specimen sequenced was peripheral blood. This chain joins TRBV7-9 and TRBJ2-1; TRBD2 aligns across 13 bases. The clonotype originates from a man in his forties or fifties with active or convalescent COVID-19. The CDR3 loop reads CASSTSGLAGDNEQFF. The CDR3 region has the DNA TGTGCCAGCAGCACCTCCGGACTAGCGGGGGACAATGAGCAGTTCTTC. Full variable domain (missing parts from reference TRBV7-9 and TRBJ2-1): DTGVSQNPRHKITKRGQNVTFRCDPISEHNRLYWYRQTLGQGPEFLTYFQNEAQLEKSRLLSDRFSAERPKGSFSTLEIQRTEQGDSAMYLCASSTSGLAGDNEQFFGPGTRLTVL.